The present T cell receptor (beta chain) was sequenced within a study of T-cell memory formation after mild COVID-19. Study results and limitations: Clones shrinking from day 15 to 85 showed even CD4/CD8 mixes; later expanders tilted CD4+.

TCRdb re-called the 5' RACE reads through MiXCR, storing one row per CDR3 protein. Of approximately 290,000 distinct CDR3 sequences detected, roughly 21% appear once; the ten largest clones hold roughly 20%. This clonotype showed up just a few times. The antigen is not known. Trimming stripped 0 bases from V and 5 bases from J, with 7 bases between. CDR1 MNHEY and CDR2 SVGAGI come from the germline V gene. CDR3 length: 13 residues. The clonotype originates from a man between 18 and 29 years old who had mild COVID-19 (a few samples of this study predate the infection). Cell type and time point are not known. Sequencing input: PBMCs or a T cell subset sorted from them (not recorded which). The chain has TRBV6-5 and TRBJ2-5; D is undetermined. CDR3 sequence reads: CASSYSWAETQYF. The CDR3 DNA reads TGTGCCAGCAGTTACTCGTGGGCGGAGACCCAGTACTTC.